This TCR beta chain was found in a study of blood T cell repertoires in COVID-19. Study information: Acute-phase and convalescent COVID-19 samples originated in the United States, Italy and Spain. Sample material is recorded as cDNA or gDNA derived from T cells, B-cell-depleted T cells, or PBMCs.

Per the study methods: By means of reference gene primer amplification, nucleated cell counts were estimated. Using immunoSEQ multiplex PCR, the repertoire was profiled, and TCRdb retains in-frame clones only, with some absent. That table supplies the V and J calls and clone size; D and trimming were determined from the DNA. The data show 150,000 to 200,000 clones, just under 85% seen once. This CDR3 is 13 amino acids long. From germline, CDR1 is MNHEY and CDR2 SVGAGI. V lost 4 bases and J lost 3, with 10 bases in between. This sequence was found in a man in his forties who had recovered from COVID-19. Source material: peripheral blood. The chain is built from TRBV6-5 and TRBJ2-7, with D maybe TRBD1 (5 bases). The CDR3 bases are TGTGCCAGCAGTTCAGGGCAAGGCTACGAGCAGTACTTC. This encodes CASSSGQGYEQYF.